The 14 T cell receptor beta chains reported below all come from one sample, sequenced in a study of persistence of HIV-infected CD4 T cells (dated by TCRdb to about 2020). Explained via the paper, the treatment or condition label denotes: suppressive antiretroviral therapy. As a nonspecific positive control representing the CD4+ T cell repertoire, the cells were stimulated with anti-CD3/anti-CD28 magnetic beads. Sorting of responding CD4+ T cells was based on upregulation of both CD40 ligand and CD69. For these receptors, no antigen is known. The immunoSEQ hsTCRB assay version 4, run in survey mode, was used to sequence TCRbeta repertoires from genomic DNA. TCRdb obtained this table from immuneACCESS and retained in-frame rearrangements with V and J assigned. These tables miss some clones; where compared with another copy, unresolved V genes account for less than half of the shortfall, and the remainder is unexplained. The sample table shows 37,000 or so clones, and 87% are seen once. 1.3% of the sample is in the top ten clones.

Sequenced here: CD4+ T cells sorted from PBMCs after approximately 18-hour stimulation, sampled from a patient who received antiretroviral therapy. This specimen's cell subset or site label, interpreted: CD40L+CD69+ CD4 T cells responding to anti-CD3/anti-CD28 beads, representing the overall repertoire. The receptors were gathered from an adult man with HIV who was CMV-seropositive.

The chain uses TRBV9 and TRBJ1-2, with D unclear. The germline V gene has CDR1 SGDLS and CDR2 YYNGEE. Trimming removed 1 base from V and 2 bases from J, with 18 bases in between. The CDR3 spans 17 residues. CDR3 bases: TGTGCCAGCAGCGTAATAACCCAAGGAGAGGGAAACTATGGCTACACCTTC. This translates into CASSVITQGEGNYGYTF.

This chain links TRBV10-3 with TRBJ2-1, with TRBD1 as a possible D gene (5 bases). Trimming stripped 1 base from V and 6 bases from J, with 16 bases between. This CDR3 comprises 16 residues. Looked up from germline, CDR1 is ENHRY and CDR2 is SYGVKD. The CDR3 coding sequence is TGTGCCATCAGTGAGTTGAGGCGACAGTTGGGCAATGAGCAGTTCTTC. Translation: CAISELRRQLGNEQFF.

In its sample, this clone was seen once. The V and J genes are TRBV7-2 and TRBJ1-1, with TRBD1 matching over 7 bases. From germline, CDR1 is SGHTA and CDR2 FQGNSA. The length of the CDR3 is 15 residues. J gave up 5 bases and V 5 bases, and 11 bases lay outside the gene matches. CDR3: CASSPGTDRRTEAFF. The CDR3 nucleotides read TGTGCCAGCAGCCCGGGGACAGACCGAAGGACTGAAGCTTTCTTT.

This clone occurred once. The rearrangement links TRBV7-8 to TRBJ1-4, with 10 bases aligning to TRBD1. Trimming removed 1 base from V and 7 bases from J; junction bases left unmatched: 6. The CDR3 is 16 residues long. CDR1 is SGHVS, CDR2 FQNEAQ, per germline. CDR3 bases: TGTGCCAGCAGCTTAGAGACAGGGGGCTTTCGTGAAAAACTGTTTTTT. Amino acids: CASSLETGGFREKLFF.

The J gene is TRBJ2-7, the V gene TRBV28; D not certain. The length of the CDR3 is 12 residues. The ends were cut back, 3 bases at V and 7 bases at J, with 10 bases in the middle. Germline V lookup: CDR1 MDHEN, CDR2 SYDVKM. CDR3 nucleotide sequence: TGTGCCAGCAGTTTGACCTCGAGGGAGCAGTACTTC. Its translation: CASSLTSREQYF.

The chain recombines TRBV6-1 with TRBJ2-7, with TRBD1 as a possible D gene (6 bases). This CDR3 has 13 amino acids. The V and J ends lost 1 base and 2 bases respectively, with 6 bases between them. Germline CDR1 reads MNHNS; CDR2 reads SASEGT. CDR3 residues: CASSEGGPYEQYF. Here the CDR3 DNA reads TGTGCCAGCAGTGAAGGGGGGCCCTACGAGCAGTACTTC.

The chain has TRBV19 and TRBJ2-5; 9 bases are a match to TRBD1. The CDR3 has 16 amino acids. Per germline, CDR1 LNHDA and CDR2 SQIVND (reference sequence). Germline trimming cut 7 bases from V and 4 bases from J; bases unmatched to any gene: 13. The CDR3 loop is CASTPRQGGWAETQYF. In DNA form, the CDR3 reads TGTGCCAGTACCCCAAGACAGGGGGGCTGGGCAGAGACCCAGTACTTC.

This clone appeared once. The chain combines TRBV9 with TRBJ1-1, with D unclear. Germline V gene data show CDR1 as SGDLS and CDR2 as YYNGEE. V was trimmed by 3 bases and J by 1 base, leaving 16 bases between them. The CDR3 runs 16 residues. Here the CDR3 reads CASSADLRMSNTEAFF. As DNA, the CDR3 is TGTGCCAGCAGCGCAGATCTACGGATGTCGAACACTGAAGCTTTCTTT.

The J gene is TRBJ2-1, the V gene TRBV27; possible D gene TRBD2, 5 bases. The V end lost 0 bases, the J end lost 9 bases, and 15 bases lay between the germline ends. The CDR3 consists of 15 residues. Germline CDR1 MNHEY, CDR2 SMNVEV (reference sequence). CDR3 sequence: CASSLSGQNRGEQFF. The CDR3 DNA sequence: TGTGCCAGCAGTTTATCGGGTCAAAACCGGGGTGAGCAGTTCTTC.

The chain couples TRBV15 to TRBJ2-3; D perhaps matches TRBD1 (5 bases). Trimming pared 0 bases from V and 4 bases from J, leaving 11 bases between. This CDR3 contains 15 residues. Germline V gene data show CDR1 as LNHNV and CDR2 as YYDKDF (reference sequence). Here the CDR3 reads CATSRDQGVADTQYF. DNA of the CDR3: TGTGCCACCAGCAGAGATCAAGGGGTGGCAGATACGCAGTATTTT.

This rearrangement joins TRBV30 to TRBJ2-5, with 7 bases identical to TRBD1. CDR3 length equals 13 residues. J was trimmed by 5 bases and V by 4 bases; bases with no gene match: 7. Germline-derived CDR1 and CDR2 are GTSNPN and SVGIG (reference sequence). CDR3 loop: CAWNGQEKETQYF. CDR3 nucleotide sequence: TGTGCCTGGAACGGACAGGAGAAGGAGACCCAGTACTTC.

The chain has TRBV18 and TRBJ2-7; 7 nucleotides match TRBD1. The CDR3 length is 14 residues. The ends lost 3 bases at V and 3 bases at J; junction bases unmatched: 5. CDR1 is KGHSH and CDR2 is LQKENI in the germline V gene. The CDR3 protein is CASSPPGQSYEQYF. CDR3 coding DNA: TGTGCCAGCTCACCTCCGGGACAGAGCTACGAGCAGTACTTC.

The V gene is TRBV7-2, the J gene TRBJ2-7; 7 positions agree with TRBD2. CDR3 length: 13 amino acids. CDR1 is SGHTA, CDR2 FQGNSA, per germline. V shed 0 bases and J 6 bases; nucleotides not matched to a gene: 2. The DNA of the CDR3 is TGTGCCAGCAGCTTAGCGGGAGGGGCCGAGCAGTACTTC. This sequence encodes CASSLAGGAEQYF.

The CDR3 nucleotides are TGCGCCAGCAGTGAGGGGATGTTTGGTGGCTACACCTTC. Its translation: CASSEGMFGGYTF. This chain links TRBV10-1 with TRBJ1-2; no clear D gene. The germline gives CDR1 WNHNN, CDR2 SYGVQD (reference sequence). The CDR3 is 13 residues long. V lost 2 bases, J lost 7 bases, and 11 bases lay in between.